The entry below describes one TCR beta chain. Its antigen remains unknown. This entry belongs to a study of cytotoxic CD8 clonotypes in ibrutinib-treated CLL. In the study overall: Response samples followed a median about twelve months of treatment, range 6 to 36. General study results and limits: Clonality correlated strongly with circulating CD8+ T cells and exceeded age-matched healthy donors at baseline. Clonality, elevated at ibrutinib response, dropped back toward baseline at progression.

Germline V gives CDR1 LNHDA, CDR2 SQIVND (reference sequence). The germline V and J ends were trimmed by 7 bases and 0 bases, with 15 bases remaining between them. This CDR3 comprises 16 residues. Libraries were prepared by immunoSEQ multiplex PCR; TCRdb keeps only in-frame clonotypes and omits some of them. The sample has over 75,000 clones, roughly 80% seen once. The gene calls are TRBV19 and TRBJ2-2; tentatively, D is TRBD1 (6 bases). The clonotype originates from a human donor with chronic lymphocytic leukemia. This specimen was PBMCs, taken after 12 months of ibrutinib treatment. CDR3 protein: CASTQGSRTNTGELFF. The CDR3 bases are TGTGCCAGTACCCAGGGGAGCAGGACGAACACCGGGGAGCTGTTTTTT.